This T cell receptor beta chain was captured in a study of blood T cells in healthy people across ages. For the study at large: Per two T cells, template switching captured roughly one barcoded beta molecule.

There are many counts of this clonotype. The CDR3 sequence is 14 residues long. Germline V lookup: CDR1 SGHRS, CDR2 YFSETQ. With 0 bases clipped from V and 5 bases from J, the junction kept 3 bases outside the gene matches. Combining a sample-barcoded 5' primer with a J-beta primer mix, a second PCR ran for about 7 to 12 cycles. Each CDR3 protein is one row after TCRdb ran MiXCR on the 5' RACE reads. This sample has hundreds of thousands of distinct CDR3 sequences; 32% occur once, and the top ten carry 15%. Sequenced: blood. The sequence was obtained from an elderly woman in good health. The chain joins TRBV5-1 to TRBJ2-7, with 9 bases that match TRBD1. DNA for the CDR3: TGCGCCAGCAGCTTGGACAGGGGGCCCGACGAGCAGTACTTC. Translated: CASSLDRGPDEQYF.